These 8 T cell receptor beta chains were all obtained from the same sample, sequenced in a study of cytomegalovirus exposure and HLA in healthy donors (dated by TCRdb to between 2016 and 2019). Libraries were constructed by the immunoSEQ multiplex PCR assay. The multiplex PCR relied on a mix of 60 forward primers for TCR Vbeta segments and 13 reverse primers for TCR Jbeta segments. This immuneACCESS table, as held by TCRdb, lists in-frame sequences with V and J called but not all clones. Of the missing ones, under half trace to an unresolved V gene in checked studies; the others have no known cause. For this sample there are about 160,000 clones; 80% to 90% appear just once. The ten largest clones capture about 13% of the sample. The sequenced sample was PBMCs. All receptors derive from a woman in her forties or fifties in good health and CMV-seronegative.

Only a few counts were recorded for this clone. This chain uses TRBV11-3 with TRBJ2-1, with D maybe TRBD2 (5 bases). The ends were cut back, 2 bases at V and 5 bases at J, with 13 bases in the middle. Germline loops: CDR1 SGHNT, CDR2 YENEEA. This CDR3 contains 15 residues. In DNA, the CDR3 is TGTGCCAGCAGCTTACACAGCGGCCAGAACAATGAGCAGTTCTTC. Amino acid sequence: CASSLHSGQNNEQFF.

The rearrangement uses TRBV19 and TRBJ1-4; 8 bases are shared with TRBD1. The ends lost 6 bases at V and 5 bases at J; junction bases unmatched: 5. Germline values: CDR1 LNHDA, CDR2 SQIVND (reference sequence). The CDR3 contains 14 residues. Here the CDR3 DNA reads TGTGCCAGTAGGCTGACAGGGGACAATGAAAAACTGTTTTTT. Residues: CASRLTGDNEKLFF.

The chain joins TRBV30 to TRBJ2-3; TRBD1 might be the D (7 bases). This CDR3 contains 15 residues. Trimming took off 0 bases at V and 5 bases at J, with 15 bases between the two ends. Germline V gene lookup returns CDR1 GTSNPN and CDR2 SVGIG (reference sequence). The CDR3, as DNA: TGTGCCTGGAGTGTAGGAGGGGCAGGGGGAGATACGCAGTATTTT. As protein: CAWSVGGAGGDTQYF.

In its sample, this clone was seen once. The CDR3 is CASSLRDRGYEQYF. The CDR3 nucleotides are TGTGCCAGCAGCTTGCGGGACAGGGGGTACGAGCAGTACTTC. J is TRBJ2-7 and V is TRBV5-4, with 11 bases fitting TRBD1. With 1 base clipped from V and 4 bases from J, the junction kept 1 base outside the gene matches. The CDR3 covers 14 residues. The germline gives CDR1 SGHNT, CDR2 YYREEE (reference sequence). Together with reference TRBV5-4 and TRBJ2-7, the CDR3 gives the full variable domain: ETGVTQSPTHLIKTRGQQVTLRCSSQSGHNTVSWYQQALGQGPQFIFQYYREEENGRGNFPPRFSGLQFPNYSSELNVNALELDDSALYLCASSLRDRGYEQYFGPGTRLTVT.

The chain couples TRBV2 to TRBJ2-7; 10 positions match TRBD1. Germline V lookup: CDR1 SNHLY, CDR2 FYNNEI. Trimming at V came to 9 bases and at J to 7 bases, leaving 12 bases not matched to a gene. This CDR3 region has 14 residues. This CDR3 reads CASIFTGQGIEQYF. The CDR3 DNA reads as TGTGCCAGTATATTCACGGGACAGGGGATAGAGCAGTACTTC.

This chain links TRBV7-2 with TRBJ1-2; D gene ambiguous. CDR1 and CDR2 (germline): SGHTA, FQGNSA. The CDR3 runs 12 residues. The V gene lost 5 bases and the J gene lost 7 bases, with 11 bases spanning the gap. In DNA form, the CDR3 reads TGTGCCAGCAGCCCCCGTGCTAGTGGCTACACCTTC. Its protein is CASSPRASGYTF.

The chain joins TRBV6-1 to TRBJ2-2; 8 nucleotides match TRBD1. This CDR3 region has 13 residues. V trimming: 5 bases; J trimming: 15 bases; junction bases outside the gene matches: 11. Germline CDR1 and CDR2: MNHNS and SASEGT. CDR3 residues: CASSLKDRVMVFF. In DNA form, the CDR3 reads TGTGCCAGCAGTTTAAAGGACAGGGTGATGGTGTTTTTT.

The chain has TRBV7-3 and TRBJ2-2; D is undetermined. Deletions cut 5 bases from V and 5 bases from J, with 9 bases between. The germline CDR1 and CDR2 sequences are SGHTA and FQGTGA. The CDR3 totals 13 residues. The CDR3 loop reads CASSPRWTGELFF. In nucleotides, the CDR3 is TGTGCCAGCAGCCCCAGATGGACCGGGGAGCTGTTTTTT.